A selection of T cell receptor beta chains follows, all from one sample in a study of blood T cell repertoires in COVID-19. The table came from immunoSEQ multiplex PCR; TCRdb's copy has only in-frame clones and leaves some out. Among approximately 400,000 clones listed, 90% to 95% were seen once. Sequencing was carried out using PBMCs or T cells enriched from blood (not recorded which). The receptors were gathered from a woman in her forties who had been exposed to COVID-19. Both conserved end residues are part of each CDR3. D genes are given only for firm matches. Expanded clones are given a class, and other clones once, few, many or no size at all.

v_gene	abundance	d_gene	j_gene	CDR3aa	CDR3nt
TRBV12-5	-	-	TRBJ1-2	CASGPPSRGAKTNYGYTF	TGTGCTAGTGGTCCACCATCCCGGGGGGCGAAGACTAACTATGGCTACACCTTC
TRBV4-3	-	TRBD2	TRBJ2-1	CASSQSRPTSGSRMVQFF	TGCGCCAGCAGCCAATCGCGCCCGACTAGCGGGAGCCGAATGGTGCAGTTCTTC
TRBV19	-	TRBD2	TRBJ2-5	CASSMGGSGETQYF	TGTGCCAGTAGTATGGGCGGGAGTGGGGAGACCCAGTACTTC
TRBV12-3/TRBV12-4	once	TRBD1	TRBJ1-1	CASRRRTGAEAFF	TGTGCCAGCAGACGACGGACAGGGGCCGAAGCTTTCTTT
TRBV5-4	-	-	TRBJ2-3	CASSLAVTDTQYF	TGTGCCAGCAGCTTGGCGGTTACAGATACGCAGTATTTT
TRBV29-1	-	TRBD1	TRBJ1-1	CSSGTANTEAFF	TGCAGCAGTGGGACAGCGAACACTGAAGCTTTCTTT
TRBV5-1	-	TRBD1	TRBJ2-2	CASSLADRGTGELFF	TGCGCCAGCAGCTTGGCCGACAGGGGCACCGGGGAGCTGTTTTTT
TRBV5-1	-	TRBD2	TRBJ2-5	CASSLALAGAPETQYF	TGCGCCAGCAGCTTGGCACTAGCGGGTGCCCCCGAGACCCAGTACTTC
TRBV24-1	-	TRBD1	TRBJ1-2	CATSDAVGTGSQANYGYTF	TGTGCCACCAGTGATGCGGTGGGGACAGGATCACAAGCTAACTATGGCTACACCTTC
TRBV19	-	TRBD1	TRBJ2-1	CASSPQGQPSYNEQFF	TGTGCCAGTAGTCCCCAGGGACAGCCCTCCTACAATGAGCAGTTCTTC
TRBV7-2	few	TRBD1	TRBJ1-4	CASSGGQGATNEKLFF	TGTGCCAGCAGCGGAGGACAGGGTGCAACTAATGAAAAACTGTTTTTT
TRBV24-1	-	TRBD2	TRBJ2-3	CATSGTPGGTQYF	TGTGCCACCAGTGGTACACCGGGAGGTACGCAGTATTTT
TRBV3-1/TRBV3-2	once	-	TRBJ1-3	CASSQQGTRNTIYF	TGTGCCAGCAGCCAACAGGGGACCAGAAACACCATATATTTT
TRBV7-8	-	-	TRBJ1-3	CASSLVGGGNTIYF	TGTGCCAGCAGCTTAGTGGGGGGTGGAAACACCATATATTTT
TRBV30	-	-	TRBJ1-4	CAWRRGGEKLFF	TGTGCCTGGAGAAGGGGGGGGGAAAAACTGTTTTTT
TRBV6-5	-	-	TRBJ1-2	CASSYTTEGEGYTF	TGTGCCAGCAGTTACACTACCGAGGGGGAAGGCTACACCTTC
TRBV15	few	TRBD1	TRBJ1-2	CATSMWVGRGYYGYTF	TGTGCCACCAGCATGTGGGTGGGCAGGGGGTACTATGGCTACACCTTC
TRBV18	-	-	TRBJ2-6	CASSTPSSGANVLTF	TGTGCCAGCTCAACTCCAAGCTCTGGGGCCAACGTCCTGACTTTC
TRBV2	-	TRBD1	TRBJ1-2	CASTPTGVRGYTF	TGTGCCAGCACCCCGACAGGGGTCCGTGGCTACACCTTC
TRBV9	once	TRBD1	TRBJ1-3	CASSAKTGAGNTIYF	TGTGCCAGCAGCGCGAAGACAGGGGCTGGAAACACCATATATTTT
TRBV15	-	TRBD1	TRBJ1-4	CATRREAGGGEKLFF	TGTGCCACCAGAAGAGAGGCAGGGGGCGGTGAAAAACTGTTTTTT
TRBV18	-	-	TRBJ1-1	CASSPRSQNTEAFF	TGTGCCAGCTCACCACGGAGCCAGAACACTGAAGCTTTCTTT
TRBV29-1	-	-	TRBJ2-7	CSVEVALASEQYF	TGCAGCGTTGAAGTAGCACTAGCAAGCGAGCAGTACTTC
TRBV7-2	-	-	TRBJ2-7	CASSLDSGRNEQYF	TGTGCCAGCAGCCTAGATTCGGGGAGGAACGAGCAGTACTTC
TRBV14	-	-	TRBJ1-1	CASSGPTWNTEAFF	TGTGCCAGCAGCGGGCCGACCTGGAACACTGAAGCTTTCTTT
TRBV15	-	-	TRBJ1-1	CATSLSGVEAFF	TGTGCCACCAGCTTATCGGGGGTCGAAGCTTTCTTT
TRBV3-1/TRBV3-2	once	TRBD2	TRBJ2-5	CASSRGGQETQYF	TGTGCCAGCAGCCGGGGGGGTCAAGAGACCCAGTACTTC
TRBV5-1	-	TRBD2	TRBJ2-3	CASSPTSGGAQDTQYF	TGCGCCAGCAGCCCAACTAGCGGGGGGGCCCAAGATACGCAGTATTTT
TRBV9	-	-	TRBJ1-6	CASSVLPAGGENSPLHF	TGTGCCAGCAGCGTCCTGCCGGCGGGGGGCGAGAATTCACCCCTCCACTTT
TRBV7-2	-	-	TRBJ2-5	CASSSFRVAGETQYF	TGTGCCAGCAGCTCCTTCCGGGTCGCCGGGGAGACCCAGTACTTC
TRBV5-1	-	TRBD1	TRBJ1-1	CASSPQGARTEAFF	TGCGCCAGCAGCCCTCAGGGGGCGCGGACTGAAGCTTTCTTT
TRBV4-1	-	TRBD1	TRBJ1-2	CASSQVEGGDYGYTF	TGCGCCAGCAGCCAAGTTGAAGGGGGCGACTATGGCTACACCTTC
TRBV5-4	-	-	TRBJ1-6	CASSPGQSNSPLHF	TGTGCCAGCAGCCCGGGTCAATCTAATTCACCCCTCCACTTT
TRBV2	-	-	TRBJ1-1	CASAESEAFF	TGTGCCAGTGCCGAGTCTGAAGCTTTCTTT
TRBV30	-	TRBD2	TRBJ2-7	CAWSPMPLLLAGGPYEQYF	TGTGCCTGGAGTCCCATGCCCCTCCTTCTAGCGGGAGGCCCCTACGAGCAGTACTTC
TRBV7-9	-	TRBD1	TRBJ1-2	CASSPRTGSNYGYTF	TGTGCCAGCAGCCCCCGGACAGGGTCCAACTATGGCTACACCTTC
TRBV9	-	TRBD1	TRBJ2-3	CASSVQGASTDTQYF	TGTGCCAGCAGCGTTCAGGGGGCGAGCACAGATACGCAGTATTTT
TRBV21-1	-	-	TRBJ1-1	CASSRRGFNTEAFF	TGTGCCAGCAGCAGGCGCGGATTTAACACTGAAGCTTTCTTT
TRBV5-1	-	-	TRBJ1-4	CASSFGGEGREKLFF	TGCGCCAGCAGCTTTGGGGGCGAGGGGCGTGAAAAACTGTTTTTT
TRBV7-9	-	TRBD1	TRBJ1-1	CASSPQPGQGMNTEAFF	TGTGCCAGCAGCCCGCAACCGGGACAGGGAATGAACACTGAAGCTTTCTTT
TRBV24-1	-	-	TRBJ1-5	CATSVGGNQPQHF	TGTGCCACCAGTGTGGGGGGGAATCAGCCCCAGCATTTT
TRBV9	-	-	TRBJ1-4	CASSASGDPTREKLFF	TGTGCCAGCAGCGCCTCGGGGGACCCAACTAGGGAGAAACTGTTTTTT
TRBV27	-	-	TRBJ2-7	CASSPYYERNEQYF	TGTGCCAGCAGTCCATACTACGAGCGCAACGAGCAGTACTTC
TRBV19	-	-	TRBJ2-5	CATYFKETQYF	TGTGCCACATACTTTAAAGAGACCCAGTACTTC
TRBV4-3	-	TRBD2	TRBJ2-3	CASSQDWLAGNVDTQYF	TGCGCCAGCAGCCAAGACTGGCTAGCGGGAAACGTTGATACGCAGTATTTT
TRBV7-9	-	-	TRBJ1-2	CASSLQGGYTF	TGTGCCAGCAGCTTACAGGGTGGCTACACCTTC
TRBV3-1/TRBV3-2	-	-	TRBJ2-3	CASSQGNWASGTDTQYF	TGTGCCAGCAGCCAAGGTAACTGGGCCTCGGGCACAGATACGCAGTATTTT
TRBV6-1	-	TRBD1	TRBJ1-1	CASSDLQGARTEAFF	TGTGCCAGCAGTGACCTACAGGGGGCACGTACTGAAGCTTTCTTT
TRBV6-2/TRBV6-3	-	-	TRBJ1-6	CASSPSQGKGNSPLHF	TGTGCCAGCAGCCCCTCCCAGGGGAAGGGTAATTCACCCCTCCACTTT
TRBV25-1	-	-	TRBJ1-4	CASSDPRGSSEKLFF	TGTGCCAGCAGTGATCCTAGGGGGTCGAGTGAAAAACTGTTTTTT
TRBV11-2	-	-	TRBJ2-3	CASSLVGGNADTQYF	TGTGCCAGCAGCTTAGTGGGGGGTAACGCAGATACGCAGTATTTT
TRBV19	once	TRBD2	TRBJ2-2	CASTGLAGVVAGELFF	TGTGCCAGTACAGGACTAGCGGGAGTGGTTGCCGGGGAGCTGTTTTTT
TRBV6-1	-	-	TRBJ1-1	CASSEGEDRRVASFF	TGTGCCAGCAGTGAAGGGGAAGACAGGCGTGTGGCTAGTTTCTTT
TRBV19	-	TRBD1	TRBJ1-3	CASSTGQGFPDTIYF	TGTGCCAGTAGTACGGGACAGGGTTTTCCGGACACCATATATTTT
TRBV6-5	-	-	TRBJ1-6	CASGSGRVDNSPLHF	TGTGCCAGCGGGTCGGGCAGGGTCGATAATTCACCCCTCCACTTT
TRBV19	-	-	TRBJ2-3	CASSFSASTDTQYF	TGTGCCAGTAGTTTTAGCGCTAGCACAGATACGCAGTATTTT
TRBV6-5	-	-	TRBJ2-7	CASSPRGLEQYF	TGTGCCAGCAGTCCTCGCGGCCTGGAGCAGTACTTC
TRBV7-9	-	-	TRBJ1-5	CASSFLTGGGEQPQHF	TGTGCCAGCAGCTTCCTTACGGGGGGCGGGGAGCAGCCCCAGCATTTT
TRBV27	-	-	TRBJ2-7	CASSFYFRDEQYF	TGTGCCAGCAGTTTCTATTTTCGGGACGAGCAGTACTTC